The next 17 T cell receptor beta chains were all read from a single sample in a study of shared clonotypes between healthy human individuals. The assay was immunoSEQ multiplex PCR, and TCRdb's table has in-frame clones only and misses some. Altogether approximately 1,500,000 clones are present, under 99% being singletons, with the ten largest covering 0.4% to 0.55%. The material sequenced was naive CD4+ T cells sorted from blood. Subset meaning: CD45RA+ positively selected. These receptors originate from a man younger than 40 in good health.

The rearrangement uses TRBV7-9 and TRBJ2-3; the D is unclear. The CDR3 is made up of 15 amino acids. Deletions cut 2 bases from V and 1 base from J, with 10 bases between. Germline CDR1 is SEHNR and CDR2 is FQNEAQ (reference sequence). DNA for the CDR3: TGTGCCAGCAGCTTAACGGATTCGCGCACAGATACGCAGTATTTT. Translated: CASSLTDSRTDTQYF. The variable domain in full, completed from reference TRBV7-9 and TRBJ2-3, reads DTGVSQNPRHKITKRGQNVTFRCDPISEHNRLYWYRQTLGQGPEFLTYFQNEAQLEKSRLLSDRFSAERPKGSFSTLEIQRTEQGDSAMYLCASSLTDSRTDTQYFGPGTRLTVL.

This chain joins TRBV18 and TRBJ2-2; D uncertain. Deletions cut 1 base from V and 6 bases from J, with 18 bases between. This CDR3 has 17 residues. The germline gives CDR1 KGHSH, CDR2 LQKENI. CDR3 nucleotide sequence: TGTGCCAGCTCACCACTATCTCAAACAGAGCCCCCCGGGGAGCTGTTTTTT. Translation gives CASSPLSQTEPPGELFF.

On this clone: The same CDR3 arises from other DNA sequences in this sample as well. The genes are TRBV5-1 and TRBJ2-7; D call uncertain. The CDR3 covers 13 residues. Germline V CDR1 and CDR2: SGHRS, YFSETQ. V lost 0 bases, J lost 4 bases, and 8 bases lay in between. CDR3 DNA sequence: TGCGCCAGCAGCTTGGAGGGTTCGTACGAGCAGTACTTC. Its protein is CASSLEGSYEQYF.

The chain is built from TRBV6-6 and TRBJ2-1; D ambiguous. The CDR3 contains 16 residues. The germline V gene encodes CDR1 MNHNY and CDR2 SVGAGI (reference sequence). Trimming shortened V by 2 bases and J by 7 bases, and 18 bases separated the two germline ends. This CDR3 is CASSYGELPSPNEQFF. The CDR3 DNA reads TGTGCCAGCAGTTACGGAGAACTCCCGTCGCCGAATGAGCAGTTCTTC.

The rearrangement uses TRBV2 and TRBJ1-1; 7 nucleotides agree with TRBD1. The germline V gene has CDR1 SNHLY and CDR2 FYNNEI. This CDR3 is 11 amino acids long. Trimming at V came to 9 bases and at J to 10 bases, leaving 8 bases not matched to a gene. In DNA form, the CDR3 reads TGTGCCAGTCGGACAGGCGTGGTAGCTTTCTTT. Translation: CASRTGVVAFF.

As regards this clone: An end of the junction differs from the germline gene, which may be a read error. The chain combines TRBV7-7 with TRBJ2-1; the D gene is possibly TRBD1 (6 bases). The CDR3 runs 15 residues. Germline lookup yields CDR1 SSHAT and CDR2 FNYEAQ (reference sequence). The CDR3 bases are TGTGCTAGCAGCTTAACACAGGGTGTATACAATGAGCAGTTCTTC. As protein: CASSLTQGVYNEQFF.

This chain joins TRBV7-9 and TRBJ2-7; D is unresolved. Germline-derived CDR1 and CDR2 are SEHNR and FQNEAQ (reference sequence). This CDR3 has 10 amino acids. Trimming stripped 3 bases from V and 6 bases from J, with 3 bases between. The CDR3 region is CASSFCEQYF. The DNA of the CDR3 is TGTGCCAGCAGCTTTTGCGAGCAGTACTTC.

The chain has TRBV6-5 and TRBJ1-2; TRBD1 might be the D (6 bases). The V gene's germline CDR1 is MNHEY and CDR2 SVGAGI. There are 14 residues in the CDR3. V lost 6 bases, J lost 6 bases, and 17 bases lay in between. CDR3 region: CASSPGTPIHGYTF. The DNA of the CDR3 is TGTGCCAGCAGCCCGGGGACACCAATCCATGGCTACACCTTC.

The chain recombines TRBV7-6 with TRBJ2-1, with a weak D call TRBD1 (7 bases). Trimming stripped 5 bases from V and 4 bases from J, with 21 bases between. The CDR3 extends over 17 amino acids. The germline gives CDR1 SGHVS, CDR2 FNYEAQ. This CDR3 is CASSQGVGLAFYNEQFF. The CDR3 DNA reads as TGTGCCAGCAGCCAGGGGGTGGGGCTAGCGTTTTACAATGAGCAGTTCTTC.

The chain has TRBV18 and TRBJ2-6; D is possibly TRBD1 (5 bases). V was clipped by 3 bases and J by 2 bases, with 11 bases between them. The CDR3 length is 16 residues. Germline loops: CDR1 KGHSH, CDR2 LQKENI. CDR3 in amino acids: CASSPGLRTGANVLTF. CDR3 nucleotides: TGTGCCAGCTCACCGGGGCTGAGGACTGGGGCCAACGTCCTGACTTTC. The whole variable domain, filled in from reference TRBV18 and TRBJ2-6, reads NAGVMQNPRHLVRRRGQEARLRCSPMKGHSHVYWYRQLPEEGLKFMVYLQKENIIDESGMPKERFSAEFPKEGPSILRIQQVVRGDSAAYFCASSPGLRTGANVLTFGAGSRLTVL.

In the case of this clone: Other DNA sequences of this sample code for an identical CDR3. The CDR3 DNA reads as TGTGCCAGCAGGAGGAGCTACGAGCAGTACTTC. This sequence encodes CASRRSYEQYF. The chain employs TRBV28 and TRBJ2-7; the D is unclear. Germline lookup yields CDR1 MDHEN and CDR2 SYDVKM. V lost 6 bases, J lost 3 bases, and 6 bases lay in between. CDR3 length: 11 residues.

This chain joins TRBV7-9 and TRBJ2-7, with D maybe TRBD1 (5 bases). CDR1 and CDR2 from the germline V gene are SEHNR and FQNEAQ (reference sequence). Trimming removed 5 bases at V and 0 bases at J, with 14 bases between. This CDR3 region has 15 residues. The CDR3 loop is CASSRYRNSSYEQYF. CDR3 coding DNA: TGTGCCAGCAGCCGATACAGGAACAGCTCCTACGAGCAGTACTTC. Full variable domain (outside the CDR3, taken from reference TRBV7-9 and TRBJ2-7): DTGVSQNPRHKITKRGQNVTFRCDPISEHNRLYWYRQTLGQGPEFLTYFQNEAQLEKSRLLSDRFSAERPKGSFSTLEIQRTEQGDSAMYLCASSRYRNSSYEQYFGPGTRLTVT.

J is TRBJ2-1 and V is TRBV9, with TRBD2 matching 9 bases. CDR3 size: 16 residues. Per the germline V gene, CDR1 is SGDLS and CDR2 is YYNGEE. V dropped 1 base and J dropped 2; count of bases not matched to a gene: 4. CDR3 sequence: CASSVLSSGTYNEQFF. Here the CDR3 DNA reads TGTGCCAGCAGCGTACTGTCTAGCGGGACCTACAATGAGCAGTTCTTC. Drawing the rest from reference TRBV9 and TRBJ2-1, the complete variable domain is DSGVTQTPKHLITATGQRVTLRCSPRSGDLSVYWYQQSLDQGLQFLIQYYNGEERAKGNILERFSAQQFPDLHSELNLSSLELGDSALYFCASSVLSSGTYNEQFFGPGTRLTVL.

Worth noting for this clone: Different DNA sequences within this sample yield the same CDR3. The chain uses TRBV18 and TRBJ1-3; D is ambiguous. The CDR3 is 14 residues long. Trimming left V 2 bases short and J 0 bases short, with 5 bases between. Germline CDR1 is KGHSH and CDR2 is LQKENI. DNA of the CDR3: TGTGCCAGCTCACCAAGGGACTCTGGAAACACCATATATTTT. Amino acids: CASSPRDSGNTIYF. Full variable domain (missing parts from reference TRBV18 and TRBJ1-3): NAGVMQNPRHLVRRRGQEARLRCSPMKGHSHVYWYRQLPEEGLKFMVYLQKENIIDESGMPKERFSAEFPKEGPSILRIQQVVRGDSAAYFCASSPRDSGNTIYFGEGSWLTVV.

The chain joins TRBV27 to TRBJ2-1; 8 nucleotides line up with TRBD2. CDR3 length equals 14 residues. Germline V CDR1 and CDR2: MNHEY, SMNVEV (reference sequence). Trimming took 8 bases from V and 9 from J; bases not matched to a gene: 12. The CDR3 DNA sequence: TGTGCCAGCCGACAAGGGAGCGGGAGATCTGAGCAGTTCTTC. This sequence encodes CASRQGSGRSEQFF.

This rearrangement joins TRBV27 to TRBJ2-7; the D gene could be TRBD1 or TRBD2 (5 bases each). Trimming removed 11 bases from V and 0 bases from J, with 17 bases in between. CDR1 MNHEY and CDR2 SMNVEV come from the germline V gene (reference sequence). This CDR3 is 14 amino acids long. The CDR3 loop is CAGLRDGLSYEQYF. In nucleotides, the CDR3 is TGTGCCGGTCTCCGGGACGGTCTCTCCTACGAGCAGTACTTC.

The J gene is TRBJ2-3, the V gene TRBV6-1; 9 bases map to TRBD2. The CDR3 covers 15 residues. J was trimmed by 4 bases and V by 1 base; bases with no gene match: 3. CDR1 and CDR2 from the germline V gene are MNHNS and SASEGT. As DNA, the CDR3 is TGTGCCAGCAGTGAAGGCGGGAGGGGCGCAGATACGCAGTATTTT. Protein product: CASSEGGRGADTQYF.